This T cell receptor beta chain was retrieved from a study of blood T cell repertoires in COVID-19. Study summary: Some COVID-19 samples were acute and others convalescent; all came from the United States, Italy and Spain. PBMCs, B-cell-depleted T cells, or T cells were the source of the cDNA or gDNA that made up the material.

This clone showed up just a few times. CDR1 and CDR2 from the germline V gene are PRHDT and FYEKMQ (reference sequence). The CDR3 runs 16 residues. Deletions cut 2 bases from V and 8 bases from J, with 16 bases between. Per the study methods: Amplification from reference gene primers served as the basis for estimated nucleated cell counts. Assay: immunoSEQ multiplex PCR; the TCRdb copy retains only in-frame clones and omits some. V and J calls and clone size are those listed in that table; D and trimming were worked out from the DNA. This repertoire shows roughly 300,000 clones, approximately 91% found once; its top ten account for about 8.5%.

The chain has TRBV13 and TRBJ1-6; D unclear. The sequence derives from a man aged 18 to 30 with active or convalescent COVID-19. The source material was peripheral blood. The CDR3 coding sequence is TGTGCCAGCAGCTTAAGGTTAACACAGACGTATTCACCCCTCCACTTT. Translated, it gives CASSLRLTQTYSPLHF.